Below, 22 T cell receptor beta chains from the same sample are listed, as sequenced in a study of CXCR3-negative and CXCR3-positive naive CD8 T cells. The libraries of TRB cDNA were prepared using 5' RACE with UMI labels. TCRdb reanalyzed the 5' RACE reads and collapses them to one entry per CDR3 protein, without DNA. The sample shows about 5,500 distinct CDR3 sequences, and 2% sits with its ten largest clones. Sequenced sample: naive CXCR3- CD8+ T cells from blood. Sample subset: CD45RO-CCR7+CD27+CD95- naive CD8+ T cells lacking CXCR3 (TNR3-). These TCRs come from a human donor in good health. Some clones in this sample may be carry-over from other donors' samples.

This clonotype is medium-sized by frequency. The rearrangement joins TRBV9 to TRBJ1-4; TCRdb designates TRBD1, a call that cannot be tested without DNA. Germline assignment: CDR1 SGDLS and CDR2 YYNGEE. The CDR3 has 14 amino acids. The CDR3 loop is CASSVTDRDEKLFF.

The chain recombines TRBV5-6 with TRBJ2-5; TCRdb picks TRBD2, but there is no DNA to check that call. CDR3 size: 12 residues. Germline CDR1 is SGHDT and CDR2 is YYEEEE. The CDR3 region is CASSPGGWTQYF.

This clonotype registers medium-sized by frequency. The chain uses TRBV7-2 and TRBJ2-1. This CDR3 spans 14 amino acids. CDR1 and CDR2 from the germline V gene are SGHTA and FQGNSA. CDR3 protein: CASSLYPRTNEQFF.

By frequency, this clonotype is medium-sized. The CDR3 sequence: CASSSSAGGYTGELFF. V and J are TRBV12-3 or TRBV12-4 and TRBJ2-2; TCRdb selects TRBD2, and the lack of DNA leaves this call unchecked. CDR3 length: 16 amino acids.

This chain connects TRBV29-1 to TRBJ1-2. CDR3 length: 14 residues. Germline loops: CDR1 SQVTM, CDR2 ANQGSEA. CDR3 residues: CSVELSDGAYGYTF.

Its frequency marks this clonotype as medium-sized. This chain joins TRBV21-1 and TRBJ1-4; checking the TCRdb D call of TRBD1 is not possible without DNA. TRBV21-1 is noted as a pseudogene. The CDR3 sequence is 14 residues long. CDR3 loop: CASIDRGVNEKLFF.

This clonotype is identified as medium-sized from frequency. The rearrangement links TRBV29-1 to TRBJ1-1; TCRdb's D call, TRBD1, is unchecked because there is no DNA. CDR1 SQVTM and CDR2 ANQGSEA come from the germline V gene. The CDR3 is 17 residues long. CDR3 in amino acids: CSVEGRGNGGTLTEAFF. Variable domain in full (rest from reference TRBV29-1 and TRBJ1-1): SAVISQKPSRDICQRGTSLTIQCQVDSQVTMMFWYRQQPGQSLTLIATANQGSEATYESGFVIDKFPISRPNLTFSTLTVSNMSPEDSSIYLCSVEGRGNGGTLTEAFFGQGTRLTVV.

The chain couples TRBV12-3 or TRBV12-4 to TRBJ2-5; the TCRdb call, TRBD1, lacks DNA for checking. The CDR3 spans 15 residues. The CDR3 protein is CASSSGTGDQETQYF.

This clonotype is deemed medium-sized by its frequency. The rearrangement joins TRBV20-1 to TRBJ1-1; TCRdb's D gene call, TRBD1, goes unchecked for lack of DNA. The CDR3 runs to 13 residues. Germline CDR1 and CDR2: DFQATT and SNEGSKA (reference sequence). The CDR3 sequence: CSARDPGGTEAFF.

Considering frequency, this clonotype is medium-sized (0.01 to 0.1%). The rearrangement uses TRBV29-1 and TRBJ1-2. The CDR3 extends over 11 amino acids. Germline V gene data show CDR1 as SQVTM and CDR2 as ANQGSEA. The CDR3 sequence is CSAPFSYGYTF.

This clonotype is classed as medium-sized by frequency. The genes are TRBV29-1 and TRBJ2-7; lacking DNA, the TRBD1 call made by TCRdb goes unchecked. The CDR3 runs to 13 residues. The germline gives CDR1 SQVTM, CDR2 ANQGSEA. CDR3 loop: CSFKDQGGYEQYF.

By frequency, this clonotype is medium-sized. The chain uses TRBV27 and TRBJ1-1. This CDR3 spans 14 amino acids. Germline V lookup: CDR1 MNHEY, CDR2 SMNVEV (reference sequence). The CDR3 spells CASSLSVQDTEAFF.

This clonotype is deemed medium-sized (0.01 to 0.1%) by its frequency. The chain recombines TRBV29-1 with TRBJ2-3. Germline CDR1 SQVTM, CDR2 ANQGSEA. CDR3 length: 15 amino acids. The CDR3 region is CSVEGTDSTTDTQYF.

This clonotype is labeled medium-sized based on frequency. The J gene is TRBJ2-2, the V gene TRBV7-8. Germline CDR1 and CDR2: SGHVS and FQNEAQ. There are 15 residues in the CDR3. CDR3 protein: CASSPRRPGTGELFF.

V usage is TRBV14 and J usage is TRBJ1-1. CDR3 length: 13 residues. The germline CDR1 and CDR2 sequences are SGHDN and FVKESK. This CDR3 is CASSIASTVEAFF.

According to its frequency, this clonotype is medium-sized. The chain carries TRBV5-1 and TRBJ2-1. Per the germline V gene, CDR1 is SGHRS and CDR2 is YFSETQ. This CDR3 has 13 residues. The CDR3: CASSLEWYNEQFF.

Measured by frequency, this clonotype is medium-sized (0.01 to 0.1%). The V call is TRBV27, the J call TRBJ2-6. The CDR3 has 13 residues. Per the germline V gene, CDR1 is MNHEY and CDR2 is SMNVEV (reference sequence). CDR3 loop: CASSMSGANVLTF.

This chain links TRBV5-1 with TRBJ2-5; TCRdb indicates TRBD2, and absent DNA this call remains unverified. CDR1 and CDR2 (germline): SGHRS, YFSETQ. CDR3 size: 18 residues. CDR3 amino acids: CASSGGLNRSPRQETQYF.

The chain carries TRBV29-1 and TRBJ2-3; TCRdb calls TRBD2, which cannot be checked without DNA. The CDR3 consists of 20 residues. Looked up from germline, CDR1 is SQVTM and CDR2 is ANQGSEA. Here the CDR3 reads CSVDGANPGASGSSTDTQYF.

The chain uses TRBV19 and TRBJ1-1; TCRdb's assignment of TRBD1 cannot be checked, as there is no DNA. The CDR3 is 15 residues long. Per the germline V gene, CDR1 is LNHDA and CDR2 is SQIVND (reference sequence). CDR3 sequence: CASSSRQIPNTEAFF.

This chain connects TRBV19 to TRBJ1-6; lacking DNA, the TRBD1 call made by TCRdb goes unchecked. The length of the CDR3 is 13 residues. In germline, CDR1 is LNHDA, CDR2 SQIVND (reference sequence). The CDR3 sequence: CASTEDIGSPLHF.

The chain joins TRBV29-1 to TRBJ2-1; without DNA, the TCRdb call of TRBD1 cannot be checked. The CDR3 loop spans 11 amino acids. Germline-derived CDR1 and CDR2 are SQVTM and ANQGSEA. The CDR3 loop reads CSVPQPNEQFF.